Listed below are T cell receptor beta chains from one sample, sequenced in a study of T cell responses to AZD1222 COVID-19 vaccine. Here immunoSEQ multiplex PCR was the method, and the copy in TCRdb shows in-frame clones only, minus some. The repertoire holds approximately 76,000 clones, 75% to 95% seen once, with 4.5% to 5.5% in the top ten. Sequencing was performed on peripheral blood, taken on day 0 of MenACWY control vaccination. Source of these receptors: an adult in good health. Each CDR3 is given with its conserved first and last residue. The order of the fields is clone size, J gene, V gene, D gene, CDR3 DNA, CDR3 protein. A D gene is named only where the DNA matches it firmly. The size field is filled for only some rows; it gives once, few, many or a size class.

>once|TRBJ1-1|TRBV15|NA
TGTGCCACCAGCAGGGACCCTCTGAACACTGAAGCTTTCTTT
CATSRDPLNTEAFF
>NA|TRBJ2-7|TRBV7-2|NA
TGTGCCAGCAGCTCCGACCCGAGACCGGGATCCCAGACCTACGAGCAGTACTTC
CASSSDPRPGSQTYEQYF
>NA|TRBJ1-1|TRBV30|NA
TGTGCCTGGGAGCCGGGCTACAGCGCGGAAGCTTTCTTT
CAWEPGYSAEAFF
>NA|TRBJ1-5|TRBV28|NA
TGTGCCAGCAGTTTTAAGGACTATTATAGCAATCAGCCCCAGCATTTT
CASSFKDYYSNQPQHF
>NA|TRBJ1-2|TRBV7-9|NA
TGTGCCAGCACCAAATTCCCGGACGGTTCTAACTATGGCTACACCTTC
CASTKFPDGSNYGYTF
>NA|TRBJ2-2|TRBV7-2|NA
TGTGCCAGCAGCCCCCGGGACTTTTCTTACGGGGAGCTGTTTTTT
CASSPRDFSYGELFF
>NA|TRBJ2-7|TRBV5-6|NA
TGTGCCAGCAGTCGGACGTGGGGCACCTACGAGCAGTACTTC
CASSRTWGTYEQYF
>NA|TRBJ2-5|TRBV11-2|NA
TGTGCCAGCAGCCAACATCGGGCCCCGAAAGAGACCCAGTACTTC
CASSQHRAPKETQYF
>NA|TRBJ1-1|TRBV6-5|NA
TGTGCCAGCAGTTACGGGGCTGAAGCTTTCTTT
CASSYGAEAFF
>NA|TRBJ1-6|TRBV30|TRBD1
TGTGCCTGGGGGGGGACAGCCTCCTATAATTCACCCCTCCACTTT
CAWGGTASYNSPLHF
>NA|TRBJ2-3|TRBV6-5|NA
TGTGCCAGCAGCAGGACAGTTTCCTCCACAGATACGCAGTATTTT
CASSRTVSSTDTQYF
>NA|TRBJ1-1|TRBV2|NA
TGTGCCAGCAGTACACTTACAGGGAGAGGTGAAGCTTTCTTT
CASSTLTGRGEAFF
>NA|TRBJ1-4|TRBV2|NA
TGTGCCAGCTGTCCCATAGACTGGGCTACAACTAATGAAAAACTGTTTTTT
CASCPIDWATTNEKLFF
>NA|TRBJ1-1|TRBV18|NA
TGTGCCAGCTCACCAAGGGATTGGACTGAAGCTTTCTTT
CASSPRDWTEAFF
>NA|TRBJ2-7|TRBV5-5|NA
TGTGCCAGCAGCTTCGTGGGTGCCTACGAGCAGTACTTC
CASSFVGAYEQYF
>NA|TRBJ2-7|TRBV28|TRBD1
TGTGCCAGCTCCCTAAGGGGACAGGGAGTAGCATACGAGCAGTACTTC
CASSLRGQGVAYEQYF
>NA|TRBJ2-7|TRBV12-3/TRBV12-4|NA
TGTGCCAGCAGTTTAGGCATCTTCGAGCAGTACTTC
CASSLGIFEQYF
>NA|TRBJ1-1|TRBV19|NA
TGTGCCAGTATATGGAACACTGAAGCTTTCTTT
CASIWNTEAFF
>NA|TRBJ2-1|TRBV10-3|NA
TGTGCCACGGGAGACAATGAGCAGTTCTTC
CATGDNEQFF
>NA|TRBJ2-3|TRBV6-5|NA
TGTGCCAGCAGTCCTGGCTTATGGGAGTTAGATACGCAGTATTTT
CASSPGLWELDTQYF
>NA|TRBJ2-7|TRBV27|NA
TGTGCCAGCAGTTTCGGATACGAGCAGTACTTC
CASSFGYEQYF
>large|TRBJ1-5|TRBV5-5|NA
TGTGCCAGCAGCTTTAGAGGGAATCAGCCCCAGCATTTT
CASSFRGNQPQHF
>NA|TRBJ1-3|TRBV15|NA
TGTGCCACCAGCAGAGATCCAGGGAAAGGAAACACCATATATTTT
CATSRDPGKGNTIYF
>NA|TRBJ1-2|TRBV5-1|TRBD1
TGCGCCAGCAGCTCCGGACAGGAACCTGCAGGGGATGGCTACACCTTC
CASSSGQEPAGDGYTF
>few|TRBJ2-6|TRBV9|NA
TGTGCCAGCAGCGCCCATGGGGCTGGGGCCAACGTCCTGACTTTC
CASSAHGAGANVLTF
>NA|TRBJ1-5|TRBV7-9|NA
TGTGCCAGCAGCCTGAGCAATCAGCCCCAGCATTTT
CASSLSNQPQHF
>NA|TRBJ2-5|TRBV5-4|TRBD1
TGTGCCAGCACAGGGGGAAGGGGGTACCAAGAGACCCAGTACTTC
CASTGGRGYQETQYF
>NA|TRBJ1-6|TRBV9|NA
TGTGCCAGCAGCGCCTCCGGGACTTCTTCACCCCTCCACTTT
CASSASGTSSPLHF
>NA|TRBJ1-4|TRBV28|NA
TGTGCCAGCAGTTTGTCAGGGTATGAAAAACTGTTTTTT
CASSLSGYEKLFF
>NA|TRBJ2-7|TRBV5-6|TRBD2
TGTGCCAGCAGCTTGGACCCTAGCGGAGCCTACGAGCAGTACTTC
CASSLDPSGAYEQYF
>few|TRBJ1-2|TRBV16|NA
TGTGCCAGCAGCCAATCGGTGGGCCGACTTAACTATGGCTACACCTTC
CASSQSVGRLNYGYTF
>NA|TRBJ2-5|TRBV7-2|NA
TGTGCCAGCAGCCTCAAGGTCGGAGAGACCCAGTACTTC
CASSLKVGETQYF
>NA|TRBJ1-5|TRBV21-1|NA
TGTGCCAGCAACTGCGGACCGGACTTTAGCAATCAGCCCCAGCATTTT
CASNCGPDFSNQPQHF
>NA|TRBJ1-1|TRBV6-5|NA
TGTGCCAGCAGTTACTCGTCTTTAGGGAACACTGAAGCTTTCTTT
CASSYSSLGNTEAFF